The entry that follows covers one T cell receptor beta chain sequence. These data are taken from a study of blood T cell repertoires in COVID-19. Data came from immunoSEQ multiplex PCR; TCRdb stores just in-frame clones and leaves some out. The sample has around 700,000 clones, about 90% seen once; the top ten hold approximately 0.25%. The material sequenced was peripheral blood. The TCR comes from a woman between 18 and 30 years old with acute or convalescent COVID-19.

Here the CDR3 reads CASSVDRTGGSGNTIYF. The CDR3 DNA reads as TGTGCCAGCAGCGTAGATCGGACAGGGGGCTCTGGAAACACCATATATTTT. The chain recombines TRBV9 with TRBJ1-3, with 10 positions matching TRBD1. Trimming cost V 0 bases and J 0 bases; bases outside gene matches: 3. Germline V gene lookup returns CDR1 SGDLS and CDR2 YYNGEE. This CDR3 contains 17 residues.